The 9 T cell receptor beta chains listed next were all sequenced from one sample in a study of cytomegalovirus exposure and HLA in healthy donors. In the PCR, 60 Vbeta and 13 Jbeta primers were used. The method was immunoSEQ multiplex PCR; TCRdb's version includes in-frame clones alone and lacks a portion of them. This table has about 96,000 clones, around four fifths appearing once. Specimen: PBMCs. The receptors stem from a man aged 25-45 years in good health and CMV-seronegative.

This chain uses TRBV2 with TRBJ1-4; D is perhaps TRBD1 (5 bases). Trimming removed 2 bases from V and 8 bases from J, with 21 bases in between. Looked up from germline, CDR1 is SNHLY and CDR2 is FYNNEI. This CDR3 is 17 amino acids long. DNA for the CDR3: TGTGCCAGCAGTGAAACGGCACCCGGGGCTGGGGGGGAAAAACTGTTTTTT. The encoded protein is CASSETAPGAGGEKLFF.

The CDR3 DNA follows: TGTGCCAGCAGTGATCGGGGGGGGCCGGGGAACACCATATATTTT. This translates into CASSDRGGPGNTIYF. The chain is built from TRBV6-1 and TRBJ1-3, with D possibly being TRBD1 (6 bases). Trimming stripped 3 bases from V and 7 bases from J, with 16 bases between. The V gene's germline CDR1 is MNHNS and CDR2 SASEGT. This CDR3 spans 15 amino acids.

This chain links TRBV27 with TRBJ2-7, with D possibly being TRBD2 (5 bases). CDR1 is MNHEY and CDR2 is SMNVEV in the germline V gene (reference sequence). This CDR3 has 13 residues. Trimming left V 4 bases short and J 5 bases short, with 12 bases between. CDR3 bases: TGTGCCAGCAGTTCCTTACTAGACCACGAGCAGTACTTC. Its protein is CASSSLLDHEQYF.

The chain joins TRBV6-5 to TRBJ1-1, with 7 bases matching TRBD1. The CDR3 totals 15 residues. Germline lookup yields CDR1 MNHEY and CDR2 SVGAGI. The J segment lost 1 base and the V segment lost 3 bases, leaving 5 bases of the junction unmatched. In DNA, the CDR3 is TGTGCCAGCAGTTATCGGAGGGGGCGGAACACTGAAGCTTTCTTT. This translates into CASSYRRGRNTEAFF.

The rearrangement uses TRBV28 and TRBJ2-1; 11 bases map to TRBD2. The length of the CDR3 is 16 residues. The germline V gene has CDR1 MDHEN and CDR2 SYDVKM. J gave up 4 bases and V 3 bases, and 5 bases lay outside the gene matches. DNA of the CDR3: TGTGCCAGCAGTTTCACCGGGACTAGCGGATACAATGAGCAGTTCTTC. Its protein product is CASSFTGTSGYNEQFF.

The V and J genes are TRBV5-6 and TRBJ2-7; 8 bases match TRBD1. The CDR3 totals 13 residues. Germline-derived CDR1 and CDR2 are SGHDT and YYEEEE. V was clipped by 4 bases and J by 6 bases; unmatched bases: 6. In DNA, the CDR3 is TGTGCCAGCAGCCGACAGGGGTTCGGCGAGCAGTACTTC. It translates to CASSRQGFGEQYF.

Comment on this clone: At one of its ends the junction is not consistent with the germline gene, which may arise from a read error. This chain connects TRBV7-9 to TRBJ2-7; no firm D call. The CDR3 runs to 13 residues. Germline CDR1 reads SEHNR; CDR2 reads FQNEAQ (reference sequence). The CDR3 sequence: CSSSSTFSYEQYF. CDR3 sequence (DNA): TGTTCCAGCAGCTCGACATTCTCCTACGAGCAGTACTTC.

The rearrangement joins TRBV5-4 to TRBJ2-5; 14 bases align to TRBD2. V dropped 3 bases and J dropped 2; count of bases not matched to a gene: 3. Germline CDR1 is SGHNT and CDR2 is YYREEE (reference sequence). The CDR3 is made up of 16 amino acids. The CDR3 DNA is TGTGCCAGCAGCTCGGGACTAGCGGGAGTACAAGAGACCCAGTACTTC. Protein: CASSSGLAGVQETQYF.

This clone was seen only a few times. The rearrangement links TRBV28 to TRBJ2-5, with D possibly matching TRBD1 (5 bases). The V gene's germline CDR1 is MDHEN and CDR2 SYDVKM. Trimming took 5 bases from V and 2 from J, leaving 9 bases between them. This CDR3 contains 13 residues. The CDR3, as DNA: TGTGCCAGCAGTGACAGATTTCAAGAGACCCAGTACTTC. Its protein product is CASSDRFQETQYF.